The 20 T cell receptor beta chains presented below share a single source sample, sequenced in a study of T cells after yellow fever vaccination. TCRdb processed the 5' RACE reads anew with MiXCR; each CDR3 protein has one entry. The sample consists of approximately 160,000 distinct CDR3 sequences, about a tenth of them appearing once. Specimen: CD8+ T cells sorted from PBMCs, collected 45 days after the yellow fever booster vaccination. Receptors originate from a man younger than 35 who received the YFV17D yellow fever vaccine.

This clonotype came up a few times. The gene calls are TRBV15 and TRBJ2-1; the match to TRBD2 covers 8 bases. There are 15 residues in the CDR3. With V trimmed by 8 bases and J by 8 bases, 14 bases remained unmatched. The germline V gene has CDR1 LNHNV and CDR2 YYDKDF (reference sequence). CDR3 sequence (DNA): TGTGCCACCGAAAAGGGACTAGAGGATTTCCATGAGCAGTTCTTC. It is translated as CATEKGLEDFHEQFF.

This clonotype was observed a handful of times. V gene TRBV12-3 or TRBV12-4 combines with J gene TRBJ1-1; D is unresolved. The CDR3 is made up of 11 amino acids. V gave up 7 bases and J gave up 7 bases, with 10 bases separating them. DNA of the CDR3: TGTGCCAGCAACGACGGCCGTGAAGCTTTCTTT. Encoded protein: CASNDGREAFF.

The genes are TRBV6-5 and TRBJ2-3; 8 nucleotides agree with TRBD2. There are 16 residues in the CDR3. Germline CDR1 and CDR2: MNHEY and SVGAGI. Trimming at V came to 2 bases and at J to 6 bases, leaving 10 bases not matched to a gene. The CDR3 coding sequence is TGTGCCAGCAGTTACGCGTACGGGGGGGCTGTGGATACGCAGTATTTT. Encoded protein: CASSYAYGGAVDTQYF.

This clonotype was observed many times. The chain is built from TRBV12-3 or TRBV12-4 and TRBJ2-1; D gene uncertain. Trimming took off 1 base at V and 6 bases at J, with 7 bases between the two ends. The CDR3 contains 13 residues. CDR3 sequence reads: CASSLGGLNEQFF. The CDR3 DNA is TGTGCCAGCAGTTTAGGAGGCCTCAATGAGCAGTTCTTC.

This clonotype came up a few times. The chain is built from TRBV4-2 and TRBJ1-1, with no clear D. Germline CDR1 and CDR2: LGHNA and YNFKEQ. The CDR3 consists of 14 residues. Trimming removed 5 bases from V and 0 bases from J, with 10 bases in between. CDR3 in DNA: TGTGCCAGCAGCTCAACCGTAATGAACACTGAAGCTTTCTTT. This encodes CASSSTVMNTEAFF.

This chain links TRBV25-1 with TRBJ1-5; D uncertain. Between the trimmed V and J ends, which lost 6 bases and 5 bases, there was a span of 11 bases. The CDR3 runs to 13 residues. Germline assignment: CDR1 MGHDK and CDR2 SYGVNS. Here the CDR3 reads CASRNQDYQPQHF. CDR3 nucleotide sequence: TGTGCCAGCAGAAACCAAGATTATCAGCCCCAGCATTTT.

CDR3: CASSFLMAYPSTDTQYF. The CDR3 coding sequence is TGTGCCAGCAGTTTTTTGATGGCATATCCTAGCACAGATACGCAGTATTTT. The chain uses TRBV12-3 or TRBV12-4 and TRBJ2-3; D unclear. Trimming removed 3 bases from V and 0 bases from J, with 16 bases in between. CDR3 length: 17 residues.

This chain links TRBV7-3 with TRBJ2-3; perhaps D is TRBD1 or TRBD2 (6 bases each). Per germline, CDR1 SGHTA and CDR2 FQGTGA. CDR3 size: 17 residues. V lost 5 bases to trimming and J lost 0 bases, with 18 bases between them. CDR3 protein: CASSPLPLGGSTDTQYF. The CDR3 DNA sequence: TGTGCCAGCAGCCCATTACCCCTGGGGGGCAGCACAGATACGCAGTATTTT.

The V and J genes are TRBV4-3 and TRBJ2-1; the D gene is possibly TRBD2 (5 bases). Germline CDR1 reads LGHNA; CDR2 reads YSLEER. With 3 bases removed from V and 10 bases from J, the gap between germline ends came to 16 bases. This CDR3 region has 14 residues. CDR3 region: CASSHGVRSWEQFF. The CDR3 DNA reads TGCGCCAGCAGCCACGGGGTGCGGTCCTGGGAGCAGTTCTTC.

This clonotype came up a few times. The chain employs TRBV12-5 and TRBJ1-5; D unclear. The CDR3 contains 12 residues. Germline V gene sequence: CDR1 LGHNT, CDR2 FRNRAP. The V end was cut by 2 bases, the J end by 1 base, with 0 bases between. This CDR3 is CASGLSNQPQHF. The CDR3 bases are TGTGCTAGTGGTTTGAGCAATCAGCCCCAGCATTTT.

This clonotype has ten or more counts. V usage is TRBV12-3 or TRBV12-4 and J usage is TRBJ2-5; D gene unclear. CDR3 size: 15 residues. The germline V and J ends were trimmed by 3 bases and 2 bases, with 13 bases remaining between them. CDR3: CASSLGGRLQETQYF. The CDR3 DNA follows: TGTGCCAGCAGTTTGGGTGGCAGACTTCAAGAGACCCAGTACTTC.

This clonotype has only a few counts. The V and J genes are TRBV29-1 and TRBJ2-3, with D possibly being TRBD2 (5 bases). The CDR3 totals 14 residues. The V and J ends lost 6 bases and 7 bases respectively, with 20 bases between them. Germline V CDR1 and CDR2: SQVTM, ANQGSEA. CDR3 sequence reads: CSVPRDVGLNTQYF. DNA of the CDR3: TGCAGCGTCCCCCGGGATGTGGGTTTGAATACGCAGTATTTT.

The rearrangement uses TRBV5-5 and TRBJ2-7; 9 bases align to TRBD1. CDR1 is SGHKS, CDR2 YYEKEE, per germline (reference sequence). Trimming at V came to 7 bases and at J to 2 bases, leaving 4 bases not matched to a gene. The CDR3 sequence is 13 residues long. This CDR3 reads CASRRTGAYEQYF. CDR3 coding DNA: TGTGCCAGCCGAAGGACAGGGGCCTACGAGCAGTACTTC.

The rearrangement uses TRBV27 and TRBJ2-7, with D perhaps TRBD2 (5 bases). CDR1 MNHEY and CDR2 SMNVEV come from the germline V gene (reference sequence). The CDR3 covers 15 residues. The germline V and J ends were trimmed by 0 bases and 3 bases, with 12 bases remaining between them. DNA for the CDR3: TGTGCCAGCAGTTTATCGATTTCGGGGAGCTACGAGCAGTACTTC. Translating gives CASSLSISGSYEQYF.

In this sample, this clonotype turned up a few times. The V and J genes are TRBV12-3 or TRBV12-4 and TRBJ2-1; 7 nucleotides match TRBD2. This CDR3 contains 16 residues. Trimming took 1 base from V and 6 from J; bases not matched to a gene: 9. The chain's CDR3 is CASSLGGGLPFNEQFF. The CDR3 DNA sequence: TGTGCCAGCAGTTTAGGCGGGGGACTACCGTTCAATGAGCAGTTCTTC.

This clonotype was counted ten times or more. The chain joins TRBV7-9 to TRBJ2-7; D gene unclear. The length of the CDR3 is 14 residues. Germline CDR1 and CDR2: SEHNR and FQNEAQ (reference sequence). V was cut by 6 bases and J by 0 bases, with 12 bases left in between. The CDR3 DNA sequence: TGTGCCAGCAGTCCTCAGCCCGTCTCCTACGAGCAGTACTTC. Translation gives CASSPQPVSYEQYF.

The rearrangement links TRBV7-2 to TRBJ2-7; D is uncertain. The V gene's germline CDR1 is SGHTA and CDR2 FQGNSA. The CDR3 has 13 residues. V lost 2 bases and J lost 5, with 10 bases in between. CDR3 in amino acids: CASSLSRINEQYV. The CDR3 DNA reads as TGTGCCAGCAGCTTATCCCGAATAAACGAGCAGTACGTC.

The rearrangement links TRBV3-1 to TRBJ1-1, with TRBD1 matching 7 bases. The CDR3 length is 15 residues. The germline V gene encodes CDR1 LGHDT and CDR2 YNNKEL (reference sequence). The trim removed 0 bases at V and 4 bases at J, leaving 5 bases unmatched. CDR3 in amino acids: CASSQEGGRGTEAFF. The CDR3 nucleotides read TGTGCCAGCAGCCAAGAAGGGGGCCGGGGCACTGAAGCTTTCTTT.

The chain employs TRBV7-9 and TRBJ2-3; 13 positions agree with TRBD2. The length of the CDR3 is 19 residues. After removal of 4 bases from V and 6 bases from J, the junction contained 16 bases not matched to a gene. Per germline, CDR1 SEHNR and CDR2 FQNEAQ (reference sequence). The CDR3 loop is CASSSTLISTSGGKDTQYF. The CDR3 DNA reads TGTGCCAGCAGCTCTACCCTTATTTCGACTAGCGGGGGGAAGGATACGCAGTATTTT.

The CDR3 loop is CASSLYDNNEQFF. Written as DNA, the CDR3 is TGTGCCAGCAGCTTGTACGACAACAATGAGCAGTTCTTC. The chain carries TRBV11-1 and TRBJ2-1; D is undetermined. This CDR3 is 13 amino acids long. V gave up 3 bases and J gave up 5 bases, with 8 bases separating them. Germline V gene sequence: CDR1 SGHAT, CDR2 FQDESV (reference sequence).